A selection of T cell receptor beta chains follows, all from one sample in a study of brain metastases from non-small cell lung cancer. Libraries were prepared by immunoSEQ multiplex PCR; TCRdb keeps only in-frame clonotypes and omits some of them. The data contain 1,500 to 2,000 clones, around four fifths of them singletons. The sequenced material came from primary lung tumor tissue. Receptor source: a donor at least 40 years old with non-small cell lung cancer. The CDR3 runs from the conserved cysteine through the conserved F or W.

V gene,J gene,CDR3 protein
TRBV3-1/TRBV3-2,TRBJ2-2,CASSPGTADTGELFF
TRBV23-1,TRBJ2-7,CASSPAGQLNSYEQYF
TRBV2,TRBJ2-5,CASRTGLETQYF
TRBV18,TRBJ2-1,CASSPGAERDEQFF
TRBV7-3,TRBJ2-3,CASSRLAGATDTQYF
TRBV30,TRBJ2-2,CAWSVRGIGTGELFF
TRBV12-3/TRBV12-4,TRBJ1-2,CASSDRGPYGYTF
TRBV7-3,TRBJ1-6,CASSLTGTGSPSPLHF
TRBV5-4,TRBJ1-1,CASSYRWAHEAFF
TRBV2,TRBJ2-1,CASSGLAGYNEQFF
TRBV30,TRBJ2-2,CAWETGGGTGELFF
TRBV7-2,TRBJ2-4,CASSLTSGVYDIQYF
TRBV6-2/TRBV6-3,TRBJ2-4,CASSWDILGNIQYF
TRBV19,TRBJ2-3,CASSREQGKLSDTQYF
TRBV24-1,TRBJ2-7,CATSEPGQGINEQYF
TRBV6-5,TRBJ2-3,CASSRPNTGTQYF
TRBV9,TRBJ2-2,CASSPVLTGELFF
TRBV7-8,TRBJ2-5,CASSSSGSGQETQYF
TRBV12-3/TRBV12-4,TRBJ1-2,CASTSYRGYTF
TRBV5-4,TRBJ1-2,CASSLVGQVKDGYTF
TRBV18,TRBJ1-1,CASSRDRGRVTEAFF
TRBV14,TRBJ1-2,CASSPLPGSLWGYTF
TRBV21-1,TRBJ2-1,CASSKSGEGYNEQFF
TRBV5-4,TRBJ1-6,CASSIGTGRNSLLHF
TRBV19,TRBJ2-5,CASSVGLAGGKETQYF
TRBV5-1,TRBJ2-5,CASSLEAGQETQYF
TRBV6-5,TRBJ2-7,CASSLLAGGGEQYF
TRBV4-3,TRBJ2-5,CASSSDRENGKTQYF
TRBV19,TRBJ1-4,CASSLGQGSQKLFF
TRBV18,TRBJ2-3,CASSPIGFADTQYF
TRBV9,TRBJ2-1,CASSLSGDLYNEQFF
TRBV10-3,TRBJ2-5,CAISESPTGWETQYF
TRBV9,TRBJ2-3,CASSVSLAGALGDTQYF
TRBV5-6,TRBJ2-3,CASSLDQGADTDTQYF
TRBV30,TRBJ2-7,CAWSVRAPEQYF
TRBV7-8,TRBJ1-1,CASSLDRVEETFF
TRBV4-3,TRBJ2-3,CASSQALAGGTDTQYF